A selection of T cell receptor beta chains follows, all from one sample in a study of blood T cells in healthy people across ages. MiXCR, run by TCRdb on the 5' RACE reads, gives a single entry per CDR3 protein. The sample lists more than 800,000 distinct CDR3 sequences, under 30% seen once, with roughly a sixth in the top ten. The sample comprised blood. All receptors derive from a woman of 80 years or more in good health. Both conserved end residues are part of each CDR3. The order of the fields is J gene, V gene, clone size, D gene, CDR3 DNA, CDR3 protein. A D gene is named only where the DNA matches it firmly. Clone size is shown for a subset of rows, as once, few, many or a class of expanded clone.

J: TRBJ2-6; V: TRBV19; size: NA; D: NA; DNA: TGTGTCAGTAGTAGAAAGTCTGGGGCCAACGTCCTGACTTTC; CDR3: CVSSRKSGANVLTF
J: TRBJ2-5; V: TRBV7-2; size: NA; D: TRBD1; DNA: TGTGCCGGCAGCTTACAGGGGGCCCAAGAGACCCAGTACTTC; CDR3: CAGSLQGAQETQYF
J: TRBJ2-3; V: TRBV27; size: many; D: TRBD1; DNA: TGTGCCAGCAGTTCCACCGGGACAGGGGCCCCCCATACGCAGTATTTT; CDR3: CASSSTGTGAPHTQYF
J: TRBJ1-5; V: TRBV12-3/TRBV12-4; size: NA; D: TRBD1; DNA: TGTGCCAGCAGTTCCTCTGGACAGGGGGCTGGACAGCCCCAGCATTTT; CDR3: CASSSSGQGAGQPQHF
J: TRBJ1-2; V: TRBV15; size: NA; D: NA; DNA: TGTGCCACCAGCAGAGTGGGTAACGAGGGGGGCTACACCTTC; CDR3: CATSRVGNEGGYTF
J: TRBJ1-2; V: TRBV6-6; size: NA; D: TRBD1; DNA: TGTGCCAGCAGTAATACCCTGACAGGGGCGGATGGCTACACCTTC; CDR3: CASSNTLTGADGYTF
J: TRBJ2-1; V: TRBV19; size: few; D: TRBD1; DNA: TGTGCCAGTAGTATCTCTGGGACAGCCTACAATGAGCAGTTCTTC; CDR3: CASSISGTAYNEQFF
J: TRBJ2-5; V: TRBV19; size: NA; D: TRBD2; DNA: TGTGCCAGTAGTATAGGACTAGCAGAGACCCAGTACTTC; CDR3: CASSIGLAETQYF
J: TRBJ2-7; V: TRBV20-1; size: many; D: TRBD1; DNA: TGCAGTGCCACCGGGGACAGTGATTTCGACGAGCAGTACTTC; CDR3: CSATGDSDFDEQYF
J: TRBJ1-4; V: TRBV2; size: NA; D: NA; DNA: TGTGCCAGCAGTCAAGGAAGGAGGTCAACTAATGAAAAACTGTTTTTT; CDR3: CASSQGRRSTNEKLFF
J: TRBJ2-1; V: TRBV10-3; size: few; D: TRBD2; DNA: TGTGCCATCAGTGGCAGCGGGGGGGCCTACAATGAGCAGTTCTTC; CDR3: CAISGSGGAYNEQFF
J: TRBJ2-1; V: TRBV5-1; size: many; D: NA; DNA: TGCGCCAGCAGCGAACCGGGACATAATGAGCAGTTCTTC; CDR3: CASSEPGHNEQFF
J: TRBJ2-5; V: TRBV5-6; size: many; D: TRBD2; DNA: TGTGCCAGCAGCCCTTTAAGCGGGGTGATAGAGACCCAGTACTTC; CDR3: CASSPLSGVIETQYF
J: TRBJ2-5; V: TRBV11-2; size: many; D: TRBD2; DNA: TGTGCCAGCAGCATTAGAAGAAGTGGGGGGGGTGAGACCCAGTACTTC; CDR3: CASSIRRSGGGETQYF
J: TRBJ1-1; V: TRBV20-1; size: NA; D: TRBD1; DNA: TGCAGTGCTAGCGCAGGGGGCGGCGACACTGAAGCTTTCTTT; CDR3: CSASAGGGDTEAFF
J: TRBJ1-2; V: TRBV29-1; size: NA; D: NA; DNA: TGCAGCGTTGAAGAACCCAGGGACTATGGCTACACCTTC; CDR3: CSVEEPRDYGYTF
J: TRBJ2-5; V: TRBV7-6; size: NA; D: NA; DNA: TGTGCCAGCAGCCTCAACACAGTTAAAGAGACCCAGTACTTC; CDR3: CASSLNTVKETQYF
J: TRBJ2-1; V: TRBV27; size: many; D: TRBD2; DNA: TGTGCCAGCAGTTTATCGTGGGGGACTAGCGGGGGGTTTGAGCAGTTCTTC; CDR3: CASSLSWGTSGGFEQFF
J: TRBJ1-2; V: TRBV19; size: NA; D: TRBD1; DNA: TGTGCCAGTAGTGCGGACAGGAGGAGGGGCTACACCTTC; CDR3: CASSADRRRGYTF
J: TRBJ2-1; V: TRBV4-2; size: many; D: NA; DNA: TGTGCCAGCAGCCGAGGTTTGACTAGTTCGGGCGACAATGAGCAGTTCTTC; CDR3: CASSRGLTSSGDNEQFF
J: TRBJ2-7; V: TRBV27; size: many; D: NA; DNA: TGTGCCAGCAGGGTAAACTACGAGCAGTACTTC; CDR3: CASRVNYEQYF
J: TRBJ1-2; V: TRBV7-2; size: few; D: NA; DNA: TGTGCCAGCAGTCTTTCGGGGGGCGGGGAGAACACCTTC; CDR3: CASSLSGGGENTF
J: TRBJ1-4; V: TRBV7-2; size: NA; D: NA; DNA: TGTGCCAGCAGCGCCAGCGCCCGATCGGGGGGAAACGAAAAACTGTTTTTT; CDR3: CASSASARSGGNEKLFF